This T cell receptor beta chain was profiled in a study of T cell responses to AZD1222 COVID-19 vaccine. Across the study: Second-dose intervals of approximately 4 or approximately 12 weeks were pooled. Study-wide results and limits: Increases in Spike-specific TCR breadth and depth were seen after two AZD1222 doses. Baseline seropositives among AZD1222 recipients totaled only 5 to 7.

TCRdb's table, derived via immunoSEQ multiplex PCR, lists solely in-frame clones and lacks some. Of about 97,000 clones in the sample, about 88% were seen once. With respect to this clone: As yet, its antigen is unknown.

The TCR originated in an adult in good health. Sequencing was performed on peripheral blood, taken on day 0 of AZD1222 vaccination.

CDR3 sequence reads: CASTQVLAGESEQFF. DNA of the CDR3: TGTGCCAGCACCCAAGTCCTAGCGGGGGAAAGTGAGCAGTTCTTC. The rearrangement joins TRBV7-2 to TRBJ2-1; 10 bases match TRBD2. V was clipped by 7 bases and J by 9 bases; unmatched bases: 12. The CDR3 covers 15 residues. The germline V gene encodes CDR1 SGHTA and CDR2 FQGNSA.